A selection of T cell receptor beta chains follows, all from one sample in a study of regulatory T cells in long-lasting Graves disease. TCRdb independently ran MiXCR on the multiplex PCR reads; one entry per CDR3 protein. The sample records roughly 560,000 distinct CDR3 sequences, 9.5% to 15% being singletons. These data were likewise used in another study, on T cells in Graves' hyperthyroidism and ophthalmopathy.

Sequences were derived from peripheral blood mononuclear cells (PBMCs), sampled at new diagnosis, from a patient treated with antithyroid drugs. All receptors derive from a woman in her 30s with Graves disease. The CDR3 runs from the conserved cysteine through the conserved F or W. Each record gives: clone size, D gene, J gene, V gene, CDR3 protein, CDR3 DNA. The D gene is left open where the match is weak. A clone size is listed for some rows: how often the clone was seen (once, few, many), or a class if it is expanded.

abundance: few; d_gene: TRBD1; j_gene: TRBJ2-2; v_gene: TRBV20-1; CDR3aa: CSAWTGGEVGELFF; CDR3nt: TGCAGTGCTTGGACAGGGGGCGAGGTCGGGGAGCTGTTTTTT
abundance: -; d_gene: -; j_gene: TRBJ2-7; v_gene: TRBV14; CDR3aa: CASSRHREYNNEQYF; CDR3nt: TGTGCCAGCAGCCGGCATCGGGAGTATAACAATGAGCAGTACTTC
abundance: few; d_gene: -; j_gene: TRBJ1-3; v_gene: TRBV20-1; CDR3aa: CSATHGSSGNTIYF; CDR3nt: TGCAGTGCTACCCATGGCAGCTCTGGAAACACCATATATTTT
abundance: many; d_gene: TRBD2; j_gene: TRBJ2-1; v_gene: TRBV5-5; CDR3aa: CASSRTSGTSYNEQFF; CDR3nt: TGTGCCAGCAGCCGGACTAGCGGGACATCCTACAATGAGCAGTTCTTC
abundance: few; d_gene: -; j_gene: TRBJ1-1; v_gene: TRBV7-9; CDR3aa: CASSLVSMRDHIRNTEAFF; CDR3nt: TGTGCCAGCAGCTTAGTTTCTATGCGGGACCACATAAGGAACACTGAAGCTTTCTTT
abundance: few; d_gene: -; j_gene: TRBJ2-1; v_gene: TRBV19; CDR3aa: CASRDGLTYNEQFF; CDR3nt: TGTGCCAGTAGGGACGGACTGACCTACAATGAGCAGTTCTTC
abundance: many; d_gene: -; j_gene: TRBJ1-3; v_gene: TRBV6-1; CDR3aa: CARPRGSGDTIYF; CDR3nt: TGTGCCAGGCCAAGGGGGTCGGGGGACACCATATATTTT
abundance: many; d_gene: -; j_gene: TRBJ2-1; v_gene: TRBV12-3/TRBV12-4; CDR3aa: CASRPPSGSYNEQFF; CDR3nt: TGTGCCAGCAGGCCCCCGAGCGGATCCTACAATGAGCAGTTCTTC
abundance: many; d_gene: -; j_gene: TRBJ2-1; v_gene: TRBV30; CDR3aa: CAWSPASEQFF; CDR3nt: TGTGCCTGGAGTCCGGCTAGTGAGCAGTTCTTC
abundance: few; d_gene: -; j_gene: TRBJ2-7; v_gene: TRBV29-1; CDR3aa: CSVGLSLAHYEQYF; CDR3nt: TGCAGCGTTGGATTGTCCCTAGCTCATTACGAGCAGTACTTC
abundance: few; d_gene: -; j_gene: TRBJ2-1; v_gene: TRBV5-1; CDR3aa: CTSSLGEGAYNEQFF; CDR3nt: TGCACCAGCAGCTTGGGAGAGGGGGCCTACAATGAGCAGTTCTTC
abundance: many; d_gene: TRBD2; j_gene: TRBJ2-1; v_gene: TRBV6-2/TRBV6-3; CDR3aa: CASSYQGLATYEQFF; CDR3nt: TGTGCCAGCAGTTACCAGGGACTAGCCACGTATGAGCAGTTCTTC
abundance: many; d_gene: -; j_gene: TRBJ2-3; v_gene: TRBV20-1; CDR3aa: CSARDTGGDTQYF; CDR3nt: TGCAGTGCTAGAGATACCGGGGGTGATACGCAGTATTTT
abundance: few; d_gene: -; j_gene: TRBJ1-1; v_gene: TRBV6-2/TRBV6-3; CDR3aa: CASSPGRWTEAFF; CDR3nt: TGTGCCAGCAGTCCTGGGCGCTGGACTGAAGCTTTCTTT
abundance: many; d_gene: -; j_gene: TRBJ2-1; v_gene: TRBV7-9; CDR3aa: CASSLGQGSSYNEQFF; CDR3nt: TGTGCCAGCAGCTTAGGGCAGGGGAGCTCCTACAATGAGCAGTTCTTC
abundance: many; d_gene: -; j_gene: TRBJ1-1; v_gene: TRBV6-5; CDR3aa: CASSYSGDRTEAFF; CDR3nt: TGTGCCAGCAGTTACTCTGGGGACCGCACTGAAGCTTTCTTT
abundance: many; d_gene: TRBD1; j_gene: TRBJ1-5; v_gene: TRBV28; CDR3aa: CASSFSPGQGMDQPQHF; CDR3nt: TGTGCCAGCAGTTTTTCTCCGGGACAGGGGATGGATCAGCCCCAGCATTTT
abundance: many; d_gene: -; j_gene: TRBJ1-3; v_gene: TRBV6-1; CDR3aa: CASRAGSGNTIYF; CDR3nt: TGTGCCAGCAGGGCGGGCTCTGGAAACACCATATATTTT
abundance: -; d_gene: -; j_gene: TRBJ1-1; v_gene: TRBV2; CDR3aa: CASRSRQLNTEAFF; CDR3nt: TGTGCCAGCAGGTCGAGACAGCTGAACACTGAAGCTTTCTTT
abundance: few; d_gene: -; j_gene: TRBJ1-2; v_gene: TRBV6-1; CDR3aa: CAVYGGRGYTF; CDR3nt: TGTGCCGTATATGGAGGGCGAGGCTACACCTTC
abundance: -; d_gene: -; j_gene: TRBJ2-5; v_gene: TRBV19; CDR3aa: CASSIYGTDQETQYF; CDR3nt: TGTGCCAGTAGTATTTACGGGACGGACCAAGAGACCCAGTACTTC
abundance: many; d_gene: TRBD1; j_gene: TRBJ2-1; v_gene: TRBV6-2/TRBV6-3; CDR3aa: CASSDRVYNEQFF; CDR3nt: TGTGCCAGCAGTGACAGGGTTTACAATGAGCAGTTCTTC
abundance: many; d_gene: TRBD2; j_gene: TRBJ2-3; v_gene: TRBV19; CDR3aa: CASSPFWGLAGDSKGTDTQYF; CDR3nt: TGTGCCAGTAGTCCGTTCTGGGGACTAGCGGGAGATTCGAAAGGTACAGATACGCAGTATTTT
abundance: few; d_gene: -; j_gene: TRBJ1-6; v_gene: TRBV30; CDR3aa: CAWSVGDANSPLHF; CDR3nt: TGTGCCTGGAGTGTAGGGGACGCGAATTCACCCCTCCACTTT
abundance: many; d_gene: TRBD1; j_gene: TRBJ1-5; v_gene: TRBV19; CDR3aa: CASSIGQGAYQPQHF; CDR3nt: TGTGCCAGTAGTATAGGCCAGGGGGCGTATCAGCCCCAGCATTTT
abundance: many; d_gene: TRBD1; j_gene: TRBJ2-7; v_gene: TRBV6-2/TRBV6-3; CDR3aa: CASRIQGDEQYF; CDR3nt: TGTGCCAGCAGGATCCAGGGGGACGAGCAGTACTTC
abundance: -; d_gene: -; j_gene: TRBJ2-3; v_gene: TRBV19; CDR3aa: CASSIRKFPDTQYF; CDR3nt: TGTGCCAGTAGTATCAGGAAATTCCCAGATACGCAGTATTTT
abundance: many; d_gene: TRBD2; j_gene: TRBJ2-5; v_gene: TRBV28; CDR3aa: CASSTGLAGVETQYF; CDR3nt: TGTGCCAGCAGTACGGGACTAGCGGGAGTGGAGACCCAGTACTTC
abundance: many; d_gene: TRBD1; j_gene: TRBJ2-7; v_gene: TRBV2; CDR3aa: CASRDGTGGAEQYF; CDR3nt: TGTGCCAGCAGGGACGGGACAGGGGGCGCCGAGCAGTACTTC
abundance: many; d_gene: -; j_gene: TRBJ1-2; v_gene: TRBV24-1; CDR3aa: CATSGILTGTYGYTF; CDR3nt: TGTGCCACCAGTGGGATCCTAACAGGGACCTATGGCTACACCTTC
abundance: -; d_gene: -; j_gene: TRBJ1-2; v_gene: TRBV12-3/TRBV12-4; CDR3aa: CASSFRLTFYGYTF; CDR3nt: TGTGCCAGCAGTTTTCGACTGACCTTCTATGGCTACACCTTC